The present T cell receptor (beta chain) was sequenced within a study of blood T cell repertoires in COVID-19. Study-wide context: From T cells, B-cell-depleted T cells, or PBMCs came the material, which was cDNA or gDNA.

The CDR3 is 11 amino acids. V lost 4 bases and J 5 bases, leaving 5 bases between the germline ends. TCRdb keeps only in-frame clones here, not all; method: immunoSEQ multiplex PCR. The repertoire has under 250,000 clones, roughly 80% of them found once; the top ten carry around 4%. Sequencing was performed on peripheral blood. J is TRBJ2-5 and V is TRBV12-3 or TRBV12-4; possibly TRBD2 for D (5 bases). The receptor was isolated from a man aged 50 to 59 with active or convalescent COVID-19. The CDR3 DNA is TGTGCCAGCAGTTCGGGGGAGACCCAGTACTTC. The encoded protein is CASSSGETQYF.